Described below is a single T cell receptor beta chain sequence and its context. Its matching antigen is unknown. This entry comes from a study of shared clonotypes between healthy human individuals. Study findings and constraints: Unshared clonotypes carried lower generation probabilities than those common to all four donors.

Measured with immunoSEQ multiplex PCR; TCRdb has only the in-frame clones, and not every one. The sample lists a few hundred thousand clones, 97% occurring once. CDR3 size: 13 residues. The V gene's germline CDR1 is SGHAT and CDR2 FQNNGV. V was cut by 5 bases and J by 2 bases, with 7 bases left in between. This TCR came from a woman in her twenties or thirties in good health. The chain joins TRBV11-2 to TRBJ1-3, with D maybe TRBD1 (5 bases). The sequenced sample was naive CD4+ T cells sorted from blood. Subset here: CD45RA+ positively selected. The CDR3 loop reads CASSQGTGNTIYF. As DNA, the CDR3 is TGTGCCAGCAGCCAGGGTACTGGAAACACCATATATTTT. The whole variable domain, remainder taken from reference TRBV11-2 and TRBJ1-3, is EAGVAQSPRYKIIEKRQSVAFWCNPISGHATLYWYQQILGQGPKLLIQFQNNGVVDDSQLPKDRFSAERLKGVDSTLKIQPAKLEDSAVYLCASSQGTGNTIYFGEGSWLTVV.